The source of this T cell receptor beta chain is a study of blood T cell repertoires in COVID-19. The CDR3 has 14 residues. CDR1 and CDR2 (germline): KGHSH, LQKENI. V dropped 2 bases and J dropped 6; count of bases not matched to a gene: 3. Libraries were prepared by immunoSEQ multiplex PCR; TCRdb keeps only in-frame clonotypes and omits some of them. The sample has some 320,000 clones, 65% to 90% seen once. Sequencing input: peripheral blood. The chain has TRBV18 and TRBJ1-5; 8 nucleotides agree with TRBD1. This clonotype was obtained from a human donor in a cohort sampled during active COVID-19. The CDR3 loop is CASSPTGGRQPQHF. DNA for the CDR3: TGTGCCAGCTCACCAACAGGGGGACGTCAGCCCCAGCATTTT.